These T cell receptor beta chains were read from a single sample in a study of blood T cell repertoires in COVID-19. Assay used: immunoSEQ multiplex PCR; TCRdb lists only in-frame clones, some missing. The sample has 180,000 or so clones; about 85% are singletons. Sequenced: peripheral blood. The receptors were gathered from a woman aged 70-85 years with COVID-19, enrolled during active disease. The CDR3 runs from the conserved cysteine through the conserved F or W. A D gene is named only where the DNA matches it firmly. Clone size appears in some rows only: once, few, many, or a class for an expanded clone.

TRBV24-1	-	-	TRBJ1-2	CATSDTGHLYGYTF	TGTGCCACCAGTGACACGGGACATCTCTATGGCTACACCTTC
TRBV29-1	TRBD1	-	TRBJ2-6	CSVEGQGAGANVLTF	TGCAGCGTTGAAGGGCAGGGGGCTGGGGCCAACGTCCTGACTTTC
TRBV7-2	-	-	TRBJ2-7	CASSLEGAGYEQYF	TGTGCCAGCAGCTTGGAGGGGGCGGGATACGAGCAGTACTTC
TRBV24-1	-	-	TRBJ1-5	CATGAGPPRTQHF	TGTGCCACGGGGGCAGGGCCCCCAAGGACCCAGCATTTT
TRBV7-9	TRBD2	-	TRBJ2-1	CASSPGGVAGGTQFF	TGTGCCAGCAGCCCCGGGGGGGTAGCGGGAGGAACGCAGTTCTTC
TRBV4-1	TRBD2	-	TRBJ2-3	CASSQDRGLYTFTDTQYF	TGCGCCAGCAGCCAAGACCGGGGACTATACACTTTCACAGATACGCAGTATTTT
TRBV24-1	-	-	TRBJ1-1	CATSDFRNTEAFF	TGTGCCACCAGTGATTTTCGGAACACTGAAGCTTTCTTT
TRBV30	TRBD1	once	TRBJ1-5	CAWSTPGGRQPQHF	TGTGCCTGGAGTACCCCAGGGGGGCGGCAGCCCCAGCATTTT
TRBV29-1	-	-	TRBJ1-1	CSVSGLAPRTTSSEAFF	TGCAGCGTTTCAGGCCTAGCGCCCCGCACAACGAGCTCTGAAGCTTTCTTT
TRBV28	TRBD1	-	TRBJ1-4	CASSRHRGQEKLFF	TGTGCCAGCAGCCGTCACAGGGGGCAGGAAAAACTGTTTTTT
TRBV28	-	-	TRBJ1-3	CASSPQENTIYF	TGTGCCAGCAGTCCCCAGGAAAACACCATATATTTT
TRBV20-1	-	few	TRBJ1-2	CSASSGNYGYTF	TGCAGTGCTAGTTCGGGTAACTATGGCTACACCTTC
TRBV7-2	TRBD2	-	TRBJ2-4	CASSTSGGATNIQYF	TGTGCCAGCAGCACAAGCGGGGGGGCCACAAACATTCAGTACTTC
TRBV12-3/TRBV12-4	TRBD1	-	TRBJ1-1	CASKRGQNTEAFF	TGTGCCAGCAAGAGGGGGCAGAACACTGAAGCTTTCTTT
TRBV18	-	-	TRBJ2-1	CASSTSRSSYNEQFF	TGTGCCAGCTCAACGAGCCGAAGCTCCTACAATGAGCAGTTCTTC
TRBV6-5	TRBD1	-	TRBJ2-7	CASSSSDRDSYEQYF	TGTGCCAGCAGTTCGTCGGACAGGGATTCCTACGAGCAGTACTTC
TRBV2	-	-	TRBJ1-1	CASSDTMNTEAFF	TGTGCCAGCAGTGACACTATGAACACTGAAGCTTTCTTT
TRBV30	-	-	TRBJ1-5	CAWSGGAGVGNQPQHF	TGTGCCTGGAGCGGTGGGGCAGGGGTAGGTAATCAGCCCCAGCATTTT
TRBV2	-	-	TRBJ2-2	CASSVRTVTGELFF	TGTGCCAGCAGTGTTAGGACTGTGACCGGGGAGCTGTTTTTT
TRBV9	TRBD1	few	TRBJ1-2	CASSVGPGDRGYTF	TGTGCCAGCAGCGTAGGTCCCGGGGACAGAGGCTACACCTTC